This T cell receptor (beta chain) stems from a study of preoperative IRX-2 immunotherapy in early breast cancer (dated by TCRdb to between 2019 and 2020). The sample's treatment or condition, from its label and the paper: preoperative locoregional IRX-2 cytokine immunotherapy. The samples were obtained from a phase Ib study that tested preoperative, locoregional IRX-2 cytokine immunotherapy designed to prime immune responses. Before surgery, IRX-2 was given to the donors, who were patients with early-stage breast cancer. Library preparation used the immunoSEQ multiplex PCR assay. What TCRdb holds here is the immuneACCESS table cut down to in-frame rearrangements. Part of the clones is not present; checked against another copy, under half of the missing clones reflect an unresolved V gene, and the others are unexplained. The sample table contains tens of thousands of clones; only one count was recorded for about 90% of them. The ten most abundant clones make up 1.5% to 2% of the sample.

Only a few counts were recorded for this clone. Its target antigen remains unknown. No quality values exist for individual bases; no much larger clone is one base distant. The sequence was obtained from a human donor with breast cancer. The starting material was tumor tissue, obtained after IRX-2 immunotherapy.

The CDR3 has the sequence CASSETRYHHGTQYF. The nucleotide sequence reads TGTGCCAGCAGTGAAACGCGGTATCATCACGGGACCCAGTACTTC. In this chain, TRBV25-1 is recombined with TRBJ2-5; confidence is insufficient to name the D gene. Per the germline V gene, MGHDK is the CDR1 and SYGVNS is the CDR2. The CDR3 sequence holds 15 residues, the cysteine and phenylalanine included. CDR3 DNA is the only sequence kept; it has 45 bases, read in frame from the first base. V gives up 2 bases and J gives up 7 bases, and the segment between their germline ends measures 17 bases.